This T cell receptor beta chain stems from a study of blood T cell repertoires in COVID-19. Study at large: The United States, Italy and Spain were the sources of the acute and convalescent COVID-19 samples. From T cells, B-cell-depleted T cells, or PBMCs came the material, which was cDNA or gDNA.

Using immunoSEQ multiplex PCR, the repertoire was profiled, and TCRdb retains in-frame clones only, with some absent. The top ten hold approximately 10% of the sample, which has about 90,000 clones, 80% seen once. V was pared by 1 base and J by 3 bases, with 10 bases between. Germline CDR1 is SNHLY and CDR2 is FYNNEI. The CDR3 covers 14 residues. This receptor was taken from a woman in her seventies with acute or convalescent COVID-19. Sequencing used peripheral blood. The chain uses TRBV2 and TRBJ2-7, with D maybe TRBD1 (6 bases). The DNA for the CDR3 is TGTGCCAGCAGTGAAGGGGGACAAAGCTACGAGCAGTACTTC. Residues: CASSEGGQSYEQYF.